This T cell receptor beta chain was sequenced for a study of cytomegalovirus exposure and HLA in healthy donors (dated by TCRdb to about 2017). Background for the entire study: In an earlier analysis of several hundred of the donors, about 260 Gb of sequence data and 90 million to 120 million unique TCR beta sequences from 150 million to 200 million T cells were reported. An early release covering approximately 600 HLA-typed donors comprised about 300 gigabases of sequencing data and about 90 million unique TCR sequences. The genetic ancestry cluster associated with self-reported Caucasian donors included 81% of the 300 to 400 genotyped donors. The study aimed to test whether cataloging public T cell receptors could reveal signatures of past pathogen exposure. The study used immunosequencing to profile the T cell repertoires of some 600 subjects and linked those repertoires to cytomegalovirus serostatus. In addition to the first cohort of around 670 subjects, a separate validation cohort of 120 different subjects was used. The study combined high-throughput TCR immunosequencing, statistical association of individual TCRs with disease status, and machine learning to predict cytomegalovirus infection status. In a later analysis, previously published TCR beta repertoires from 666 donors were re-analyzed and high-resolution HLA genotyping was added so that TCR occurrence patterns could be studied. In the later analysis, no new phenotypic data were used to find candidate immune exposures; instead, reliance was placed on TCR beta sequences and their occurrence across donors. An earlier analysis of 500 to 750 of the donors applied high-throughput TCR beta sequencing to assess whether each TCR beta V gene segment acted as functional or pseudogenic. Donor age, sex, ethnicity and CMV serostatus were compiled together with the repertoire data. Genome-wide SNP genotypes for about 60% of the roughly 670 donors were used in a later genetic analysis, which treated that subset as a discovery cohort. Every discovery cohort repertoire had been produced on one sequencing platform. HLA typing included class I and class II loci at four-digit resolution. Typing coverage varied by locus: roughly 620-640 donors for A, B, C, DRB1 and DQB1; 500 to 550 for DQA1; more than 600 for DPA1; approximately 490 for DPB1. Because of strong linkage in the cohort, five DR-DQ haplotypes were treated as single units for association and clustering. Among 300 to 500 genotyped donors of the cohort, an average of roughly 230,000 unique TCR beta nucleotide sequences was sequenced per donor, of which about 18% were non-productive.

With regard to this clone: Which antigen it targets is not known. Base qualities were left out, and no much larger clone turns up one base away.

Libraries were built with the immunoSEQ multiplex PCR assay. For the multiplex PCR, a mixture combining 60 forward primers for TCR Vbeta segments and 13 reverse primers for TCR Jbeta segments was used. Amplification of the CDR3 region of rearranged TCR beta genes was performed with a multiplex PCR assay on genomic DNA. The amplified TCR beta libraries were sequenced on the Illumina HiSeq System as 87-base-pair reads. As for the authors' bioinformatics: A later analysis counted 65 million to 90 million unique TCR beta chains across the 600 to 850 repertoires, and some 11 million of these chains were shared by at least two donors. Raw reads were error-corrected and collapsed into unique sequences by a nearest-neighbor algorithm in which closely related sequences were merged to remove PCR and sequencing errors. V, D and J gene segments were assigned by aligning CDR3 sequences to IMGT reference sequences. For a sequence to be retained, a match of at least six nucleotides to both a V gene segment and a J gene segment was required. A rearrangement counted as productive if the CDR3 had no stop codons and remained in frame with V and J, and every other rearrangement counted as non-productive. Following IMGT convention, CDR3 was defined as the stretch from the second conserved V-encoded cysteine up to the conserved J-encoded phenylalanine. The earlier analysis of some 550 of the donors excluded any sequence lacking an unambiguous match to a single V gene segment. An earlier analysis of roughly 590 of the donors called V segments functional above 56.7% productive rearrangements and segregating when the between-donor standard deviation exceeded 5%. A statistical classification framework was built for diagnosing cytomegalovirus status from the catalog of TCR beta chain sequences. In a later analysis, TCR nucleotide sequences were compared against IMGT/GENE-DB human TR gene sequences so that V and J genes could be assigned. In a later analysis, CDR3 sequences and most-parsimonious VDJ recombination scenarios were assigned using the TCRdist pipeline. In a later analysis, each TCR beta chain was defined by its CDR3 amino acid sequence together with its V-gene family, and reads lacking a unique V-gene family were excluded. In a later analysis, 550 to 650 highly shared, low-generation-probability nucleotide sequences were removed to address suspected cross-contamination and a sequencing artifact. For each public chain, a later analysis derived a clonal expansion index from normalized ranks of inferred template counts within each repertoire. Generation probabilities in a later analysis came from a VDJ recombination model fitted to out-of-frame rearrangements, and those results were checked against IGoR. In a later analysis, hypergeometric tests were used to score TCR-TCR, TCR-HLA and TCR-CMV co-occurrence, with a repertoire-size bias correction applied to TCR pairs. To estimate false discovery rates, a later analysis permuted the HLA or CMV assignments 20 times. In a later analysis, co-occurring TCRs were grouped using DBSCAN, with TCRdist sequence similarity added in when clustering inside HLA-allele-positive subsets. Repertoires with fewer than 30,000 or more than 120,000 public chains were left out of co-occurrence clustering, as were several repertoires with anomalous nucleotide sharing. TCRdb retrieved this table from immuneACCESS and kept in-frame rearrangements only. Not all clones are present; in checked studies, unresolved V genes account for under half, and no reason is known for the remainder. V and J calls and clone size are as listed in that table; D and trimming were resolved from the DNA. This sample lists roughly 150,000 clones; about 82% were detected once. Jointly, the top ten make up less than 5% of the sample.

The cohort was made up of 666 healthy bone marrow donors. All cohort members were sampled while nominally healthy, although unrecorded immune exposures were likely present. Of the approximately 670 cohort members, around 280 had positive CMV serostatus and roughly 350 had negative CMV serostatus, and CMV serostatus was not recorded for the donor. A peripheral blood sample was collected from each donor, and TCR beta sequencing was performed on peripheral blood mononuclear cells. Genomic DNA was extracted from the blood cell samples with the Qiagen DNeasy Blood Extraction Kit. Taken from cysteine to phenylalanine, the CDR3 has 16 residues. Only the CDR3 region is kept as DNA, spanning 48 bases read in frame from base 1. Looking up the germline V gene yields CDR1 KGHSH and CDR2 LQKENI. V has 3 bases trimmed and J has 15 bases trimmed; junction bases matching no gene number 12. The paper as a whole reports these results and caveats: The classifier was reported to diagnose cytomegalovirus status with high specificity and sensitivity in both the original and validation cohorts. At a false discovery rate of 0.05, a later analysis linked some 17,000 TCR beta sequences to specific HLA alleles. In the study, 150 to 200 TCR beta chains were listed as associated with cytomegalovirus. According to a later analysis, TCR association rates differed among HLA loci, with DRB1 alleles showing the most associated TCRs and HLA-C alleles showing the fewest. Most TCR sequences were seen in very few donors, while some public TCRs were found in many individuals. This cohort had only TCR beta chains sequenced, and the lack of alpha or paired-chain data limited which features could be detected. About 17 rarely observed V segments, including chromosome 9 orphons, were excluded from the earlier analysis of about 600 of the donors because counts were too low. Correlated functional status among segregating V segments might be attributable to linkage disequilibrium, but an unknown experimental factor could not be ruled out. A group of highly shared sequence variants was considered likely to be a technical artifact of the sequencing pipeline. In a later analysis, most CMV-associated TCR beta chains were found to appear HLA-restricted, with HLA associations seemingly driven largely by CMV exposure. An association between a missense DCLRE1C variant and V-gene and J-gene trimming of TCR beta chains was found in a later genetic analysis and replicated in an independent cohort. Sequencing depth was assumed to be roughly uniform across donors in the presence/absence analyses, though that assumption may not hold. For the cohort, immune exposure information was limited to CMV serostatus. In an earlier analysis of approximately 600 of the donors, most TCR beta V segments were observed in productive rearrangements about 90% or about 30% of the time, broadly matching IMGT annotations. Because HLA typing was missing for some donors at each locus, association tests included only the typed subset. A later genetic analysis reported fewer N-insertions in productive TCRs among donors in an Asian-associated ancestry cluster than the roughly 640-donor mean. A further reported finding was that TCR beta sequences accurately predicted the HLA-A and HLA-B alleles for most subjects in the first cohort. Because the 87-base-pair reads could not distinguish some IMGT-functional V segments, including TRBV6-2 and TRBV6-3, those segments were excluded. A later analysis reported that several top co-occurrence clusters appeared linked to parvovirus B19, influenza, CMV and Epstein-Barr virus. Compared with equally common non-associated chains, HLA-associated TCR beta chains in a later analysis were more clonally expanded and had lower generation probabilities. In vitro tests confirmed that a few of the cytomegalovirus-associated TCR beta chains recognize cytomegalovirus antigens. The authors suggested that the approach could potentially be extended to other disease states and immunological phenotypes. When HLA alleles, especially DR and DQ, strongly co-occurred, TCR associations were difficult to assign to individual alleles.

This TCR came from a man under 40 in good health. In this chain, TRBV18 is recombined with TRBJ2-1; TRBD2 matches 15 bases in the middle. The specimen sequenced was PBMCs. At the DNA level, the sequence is TGTGCCAGCTCACCCCCGGGACTAGCGGGAGGAGGGGTTCCGTTCTTC. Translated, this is CASSPPGLAGGGVPFF.